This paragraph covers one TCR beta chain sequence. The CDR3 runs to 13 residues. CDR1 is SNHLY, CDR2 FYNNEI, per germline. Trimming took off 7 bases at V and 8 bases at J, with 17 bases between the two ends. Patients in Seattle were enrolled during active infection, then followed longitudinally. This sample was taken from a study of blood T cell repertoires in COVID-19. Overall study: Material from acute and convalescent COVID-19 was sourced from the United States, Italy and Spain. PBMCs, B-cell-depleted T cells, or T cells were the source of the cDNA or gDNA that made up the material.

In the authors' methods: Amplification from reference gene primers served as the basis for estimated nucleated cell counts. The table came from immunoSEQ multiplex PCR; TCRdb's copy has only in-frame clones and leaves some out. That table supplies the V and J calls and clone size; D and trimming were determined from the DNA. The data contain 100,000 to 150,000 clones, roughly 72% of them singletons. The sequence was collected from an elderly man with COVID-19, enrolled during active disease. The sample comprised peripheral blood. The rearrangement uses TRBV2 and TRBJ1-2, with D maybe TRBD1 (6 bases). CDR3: CASNARTVHGYTF. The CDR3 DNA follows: TGTGCCAGCAACGCTCGGACAGTGCACGGCTACACCTTC.